This T cell receptor beta chain came from a study of low-dose radiotherapy and immunotherapy resistance in tumors. Regarding time point: before trial treatment. V was pared by 6 bases and J by 1 base, with 12 bases between. Per the germline V gene, CDR1 is SQVTM and CDR2 is ANQGSEA. The CDR3 covers 14 residues. TRAV- and TRBV-specific primers were used for first-strand cDNA, which covered alpha and beta chains. TCRs underwent approximately 20 PCR cycles of amplification with a constant-region primer and V-primer adapter. TCRdb re-analysed the reads in MiXCR, keeping a single row per CDR3 protein. The sample gives about 39,000 distinct CDR3 sequences, roughly a third of which show up once; approximately 3.7% is in the top ten.

This clonotype originated in a male donor with gallbladder cancer. The chain couples TRBV29-1 to TRBJ2-2; either TRBD1 or TRBD2 may supply D (5 bases each). This material consisted of PBMCs, taken before treatment. The CDR3 loop reads CSVNTGGNTGELFF. In DNA, the CDR3 is TGCAGCGTAAACACAGGAGGGAACACCGGGGAGCTGTTTTTT.